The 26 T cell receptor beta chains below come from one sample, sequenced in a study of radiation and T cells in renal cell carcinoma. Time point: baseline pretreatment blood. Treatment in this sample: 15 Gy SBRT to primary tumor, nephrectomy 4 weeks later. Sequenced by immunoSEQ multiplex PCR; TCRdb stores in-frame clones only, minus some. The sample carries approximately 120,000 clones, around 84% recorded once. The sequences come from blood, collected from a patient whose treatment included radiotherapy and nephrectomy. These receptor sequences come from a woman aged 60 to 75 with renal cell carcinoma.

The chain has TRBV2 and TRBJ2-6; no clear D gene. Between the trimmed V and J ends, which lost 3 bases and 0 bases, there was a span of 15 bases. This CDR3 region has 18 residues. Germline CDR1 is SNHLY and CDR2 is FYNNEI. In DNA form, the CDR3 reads TGTGCCAGCAGTGATACGAATTTGGATATCTCTGGGGCCAACGTCCTGACTTTC. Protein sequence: CASSDTNLDISGANVLTF.

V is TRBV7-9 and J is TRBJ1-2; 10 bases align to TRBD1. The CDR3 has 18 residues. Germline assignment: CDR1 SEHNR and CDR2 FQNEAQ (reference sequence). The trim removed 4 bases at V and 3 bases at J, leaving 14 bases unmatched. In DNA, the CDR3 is TGTGCCAGCAGCTCCTACCCCCTCGGGACAGGGGCCCACTATGGCTACACCTTC. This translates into CASSSYPLGTGAHYGYTF.

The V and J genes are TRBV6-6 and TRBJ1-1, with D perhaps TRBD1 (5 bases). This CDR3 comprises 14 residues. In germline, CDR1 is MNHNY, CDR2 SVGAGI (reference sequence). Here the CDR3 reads CASRRGKFHTEAFF. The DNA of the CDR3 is TGTGCTTCACGACGGGGGAAGTTCCACACTGAAGCTTTCTTT.

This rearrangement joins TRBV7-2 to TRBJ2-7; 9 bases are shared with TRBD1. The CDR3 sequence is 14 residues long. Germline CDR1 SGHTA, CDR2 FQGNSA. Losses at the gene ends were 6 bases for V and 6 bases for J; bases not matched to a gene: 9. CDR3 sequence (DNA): TGTGCCAGCAGTACCGGGACAGGGTATCCCGAGCAGTACTTC. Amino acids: CASSTGTGYPEQYF.

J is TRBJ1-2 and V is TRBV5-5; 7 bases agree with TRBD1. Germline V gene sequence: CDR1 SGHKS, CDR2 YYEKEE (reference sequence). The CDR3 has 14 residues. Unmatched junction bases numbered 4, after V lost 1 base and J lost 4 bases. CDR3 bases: TGTGCCAGCAGCTTGCAGTCAGGGGGCTATGGCTACACCTTC. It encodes CASSLQSGGYGYTF.

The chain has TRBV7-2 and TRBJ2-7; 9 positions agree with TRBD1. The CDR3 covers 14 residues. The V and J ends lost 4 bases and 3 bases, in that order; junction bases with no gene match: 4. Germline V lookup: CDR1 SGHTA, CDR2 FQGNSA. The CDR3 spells CASSSSGQGYEQYF. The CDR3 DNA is TGTGCCAGCAGCTCTTCGGGACAGGGCTACGAGCAGTACTTC.

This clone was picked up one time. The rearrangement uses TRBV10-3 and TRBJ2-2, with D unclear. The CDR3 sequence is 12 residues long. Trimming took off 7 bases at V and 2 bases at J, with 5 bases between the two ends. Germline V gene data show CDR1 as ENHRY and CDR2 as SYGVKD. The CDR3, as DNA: TGTGCCATCAATACCAACACCGGGGAGCTGTTTTTT. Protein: CAINTNTGELFF.

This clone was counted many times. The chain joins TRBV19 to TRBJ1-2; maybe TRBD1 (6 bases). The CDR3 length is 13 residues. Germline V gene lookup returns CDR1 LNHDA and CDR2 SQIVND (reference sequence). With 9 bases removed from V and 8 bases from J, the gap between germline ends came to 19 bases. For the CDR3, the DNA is TGTGCCAGCCAACAGGGTCCCAAATTGGGCTACACCTTC. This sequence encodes CASQQGPKLGYTF.

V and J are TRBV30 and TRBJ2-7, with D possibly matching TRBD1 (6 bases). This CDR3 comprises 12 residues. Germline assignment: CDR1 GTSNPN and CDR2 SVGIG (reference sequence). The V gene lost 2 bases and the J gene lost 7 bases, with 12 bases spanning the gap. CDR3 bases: TGTGCCTGGAGTAAACAGGGAAGGGAGCAGTACTTC. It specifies CAWSKQGREQYF. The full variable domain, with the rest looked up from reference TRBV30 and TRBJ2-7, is SQTIHQWPATLVQPVGSPLSLECTVEGTSNPNLYWYRQAAGRGLQLLFYSVGIGQISSEVPQNLSASRPQDRQFILSSKKLLLSDSGFYLCAWSKQGREQYFGPGTRLTVT.

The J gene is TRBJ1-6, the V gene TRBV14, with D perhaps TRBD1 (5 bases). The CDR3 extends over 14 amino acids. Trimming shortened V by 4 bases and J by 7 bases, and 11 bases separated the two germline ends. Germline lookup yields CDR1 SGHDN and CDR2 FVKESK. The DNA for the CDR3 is TGTGCCAGCAGCCGTGGCAGGGAAAATTCACCCCTCCACTTT. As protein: CASSRGRENSPLHF.

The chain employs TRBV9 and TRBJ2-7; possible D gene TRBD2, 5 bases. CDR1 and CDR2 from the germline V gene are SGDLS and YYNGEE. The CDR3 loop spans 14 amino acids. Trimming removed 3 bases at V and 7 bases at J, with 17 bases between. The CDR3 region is CASSETLLGREQYF. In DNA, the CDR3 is TGTGCCAGCAGCGAGACCTTACTAGGGCGGGAGCAGTACTTC.

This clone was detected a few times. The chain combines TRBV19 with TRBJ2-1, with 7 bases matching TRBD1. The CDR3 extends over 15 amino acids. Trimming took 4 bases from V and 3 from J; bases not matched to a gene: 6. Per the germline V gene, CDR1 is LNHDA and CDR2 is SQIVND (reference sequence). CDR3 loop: CASSTDRDSYNEQFF. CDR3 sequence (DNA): TGTGCCAGTAGTACCGATAGGGACAGCTACAATGAGCAGTTCTTC.

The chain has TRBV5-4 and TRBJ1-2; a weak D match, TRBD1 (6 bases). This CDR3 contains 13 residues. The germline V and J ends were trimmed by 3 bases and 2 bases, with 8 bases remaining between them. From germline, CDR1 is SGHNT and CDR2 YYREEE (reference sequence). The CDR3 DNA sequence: TGTGCCAGCAGCTGGGACACCAACTATGGCTACACCTTC. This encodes CASSWDTNYGYTF. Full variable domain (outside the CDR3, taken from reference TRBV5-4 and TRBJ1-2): ETGVTQSPTHLIKTRGQQVTLRCSSQSGHNTVSWYQQALGQGPQFIFQYYREEENGRGNFPPRFSGLQFPNYSSELNVNALELDDSALYLCASSWDTNYGYTFGSGTRLTVV.

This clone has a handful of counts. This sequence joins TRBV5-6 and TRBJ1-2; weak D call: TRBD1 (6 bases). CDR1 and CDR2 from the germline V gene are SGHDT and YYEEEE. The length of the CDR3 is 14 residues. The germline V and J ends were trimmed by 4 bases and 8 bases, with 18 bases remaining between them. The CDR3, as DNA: TGTGCCAGCAGCCGGGGGGACACAGGACGGGGCTACACCTTC. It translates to CASSRGDTGRGYTF.

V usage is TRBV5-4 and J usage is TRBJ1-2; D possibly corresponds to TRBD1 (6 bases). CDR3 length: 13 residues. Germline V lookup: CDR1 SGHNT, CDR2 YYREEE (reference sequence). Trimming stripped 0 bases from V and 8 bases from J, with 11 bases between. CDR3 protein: CASSLVGALGYTF. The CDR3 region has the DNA TGTGCCAGCAGCTTGGTGGGGGCGCTGGGCTACACCTTC.

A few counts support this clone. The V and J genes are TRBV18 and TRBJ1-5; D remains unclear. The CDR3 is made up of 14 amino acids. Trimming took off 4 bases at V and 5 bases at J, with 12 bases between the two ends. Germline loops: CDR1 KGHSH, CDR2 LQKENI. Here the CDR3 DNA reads TGTGCCAGCTCACTCCGCGCGGGTCATCAGCCCCAGCATTTT. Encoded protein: CASSLRAGHQPQHF.

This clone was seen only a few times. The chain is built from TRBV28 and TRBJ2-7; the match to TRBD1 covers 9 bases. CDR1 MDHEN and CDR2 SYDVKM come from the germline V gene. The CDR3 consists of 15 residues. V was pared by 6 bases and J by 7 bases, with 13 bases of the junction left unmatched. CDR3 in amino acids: CASSPSTGGRWEQYF. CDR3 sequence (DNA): TGTGCCAGCAGCCCCTCGACAGGGGGTCGGTGGGAGCAGTACTTC.

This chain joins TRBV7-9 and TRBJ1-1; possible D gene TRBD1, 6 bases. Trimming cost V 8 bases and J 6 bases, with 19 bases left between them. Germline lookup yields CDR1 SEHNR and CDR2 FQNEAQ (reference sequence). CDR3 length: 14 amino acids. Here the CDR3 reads CASGAEQGWSEAFF. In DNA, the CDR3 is TGTGCCAGCGGAGCTGAACAGGGATGGTCTGAAGCTTTCTTT.

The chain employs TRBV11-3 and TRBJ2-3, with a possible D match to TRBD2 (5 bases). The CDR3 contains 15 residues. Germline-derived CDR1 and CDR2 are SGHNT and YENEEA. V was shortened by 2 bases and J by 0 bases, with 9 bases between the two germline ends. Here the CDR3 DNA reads TGTGCCAGCAGCTTATACGGCGGGAGCACAGATACGCAGTATTTT. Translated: CASSLYGGSTDTQYF.

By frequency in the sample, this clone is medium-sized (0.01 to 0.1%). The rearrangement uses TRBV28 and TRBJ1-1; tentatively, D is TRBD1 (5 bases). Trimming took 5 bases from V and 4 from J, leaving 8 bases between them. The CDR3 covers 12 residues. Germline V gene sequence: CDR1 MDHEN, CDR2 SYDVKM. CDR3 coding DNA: TGTGCCAGCAGTCCCCAGGGCACTGAAGCTTTCTTT. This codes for CASSPQGTEAFF.

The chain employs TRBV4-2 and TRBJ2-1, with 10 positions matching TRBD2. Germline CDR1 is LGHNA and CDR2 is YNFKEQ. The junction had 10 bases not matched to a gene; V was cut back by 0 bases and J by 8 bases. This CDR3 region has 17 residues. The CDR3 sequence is CASSQDSSGGVMDEQFF. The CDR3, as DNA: TGTGCCAGCAGCCAAGATTCCAGCGGGGGGGTTATGGATGAGCAGTTCTTC.

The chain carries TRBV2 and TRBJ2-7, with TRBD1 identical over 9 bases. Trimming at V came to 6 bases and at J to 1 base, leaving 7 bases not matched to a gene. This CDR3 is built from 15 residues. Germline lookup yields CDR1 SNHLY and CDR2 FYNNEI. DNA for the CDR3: TGTGCCAGCAGGGGGACAGGGAGTTTTTCCTACGAGCAGTACTTC. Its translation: CASRGTGSFSYEQYF.

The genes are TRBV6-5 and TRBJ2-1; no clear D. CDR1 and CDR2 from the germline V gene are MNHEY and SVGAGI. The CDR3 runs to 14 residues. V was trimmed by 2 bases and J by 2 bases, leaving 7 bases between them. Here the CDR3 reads CASSYRTAYNEQFF. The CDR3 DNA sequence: TGTGCCAGCAGTTACCGGACGGCCTACAATGAGCAGTTCTTC.

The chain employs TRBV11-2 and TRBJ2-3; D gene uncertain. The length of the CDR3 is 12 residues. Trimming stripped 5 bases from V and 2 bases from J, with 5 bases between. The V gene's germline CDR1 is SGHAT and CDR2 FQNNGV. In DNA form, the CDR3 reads TGTGCCAGCAGCCCCACCACAGATACGCAGTATTTT. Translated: CASSPTTDTQYF.

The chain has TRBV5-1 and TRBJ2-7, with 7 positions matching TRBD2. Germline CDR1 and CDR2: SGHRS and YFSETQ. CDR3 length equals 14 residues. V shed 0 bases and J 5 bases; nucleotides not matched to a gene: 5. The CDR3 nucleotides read TGCGCCAGCAGCTTGGTCGGGGGGATCCACGAGCAGTACTTC. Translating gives CASSLVGGIHEQYF.

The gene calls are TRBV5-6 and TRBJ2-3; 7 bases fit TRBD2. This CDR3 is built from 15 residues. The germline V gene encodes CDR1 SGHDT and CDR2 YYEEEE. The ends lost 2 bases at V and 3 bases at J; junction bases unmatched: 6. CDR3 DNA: TGTGCCAGCAGCTTCGGCGGGGGTCCAACAGATACGCAGTATTTT. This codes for CASSFGGGPTDTQYF.